This passage covers 29 T cell receptor beta chains from one sample sequenced in a study of radiation and T cells in renal cell carcinoma. Data came from immunoSEQ multiplex PCR; TCRdb stores just in-frame clones and leaves some out. This sample has around 60,000 clones, with roughly 79% found just once. Time point of the sample: blood 2 weeks post-SBRT. The treatment: 15 Gy SBRT to primary tumor, nephrectomy 4 weeks later. Material: blood, obtained from a patient whose treatment included radiotherapy and nephrectomy. These receptors were collected from a man between 60 and 75 years old with renal cell carcinoma.

V gene TRBV19 combines with J gene TRBJ2-3, with 8 bases that match TRBD2. The CDR3 is 17 residues long. Per germline, CDR1 LNHDA and CDR2 SQIVND (reference sequence). Trimming cost V 4 bases and J 1 base; bases outside gene matches: 10. The CDR3 sequence is CASSTSLSGMGTDTQYF. The CDR3 bases are TGTGCCAGTAGTACCTCCCTTAGCGGGATGGGCACAGATACGCAGTATTTT.

This clone turned up a few times. The rearrangement joins TRBV4-2 to TRBJ1-1; D gene unclear. The germline V and J ends were trimmed by 1 base and 1 base, with 7 bases remaining between them. CDR3 length: 14 residues. Germline assignment: CDR1 LGHNA and CDR2 YNFKEQ. CDR3: CASSQVDKNTEAFF. The DNA of the CDR3 is TGTGCCAGCAGCCAAGTAGACAAGAACACTGAAGCTTTCTTT.

The table lists this clone with a count of one. The chain uses TRBV11-3 and TRBJ1-3; TRBD1 matches 8 bases. The length of the CDR3 is 14 residues. V lost 5 bases, J lost 3 bases, and 3 bases stayed unmatched. Germline V lookup: CDR1 SGHNT, CDR2 YENEEA. CDR3 DNA: TGTGCCAGCAGCCTGGGGACAGGTGGAAACACCATATATTTT. Protein product: CASSLGTGGNTIYF.

This clone was seen just once. The chain links TRBV21-1 to TRBJ2-7; TRBD2, the table's D call, was not compared with the DNA. TRBV21-1 is a listed pseudogene. The CDR3 has 16 amino acids. This CDR3 is CASSKGGAREFYEQYV. CDR3 in DNA: TGTGCCAGCAGCAAAGGGGGAGCAAGGGAATTCTACGAGCAGTACGTC.

The chain recombines TRBV2 with TRBJ2-5; D not certain. The CDR3 has 12 amino acids. With 5 bases removed from V and 6 bases from J, the gap between germline ends came to 10 bases. From germline, CDR1 is SNHLY and CDR2 FYNNEI. CDR3 nucleotides: TGTGCCAGCAGTTCACATTTGAAGACCCAGTACTTC. Residues: CASSSHLKTQYF.

The J gene is TRBJ1-3, the V gene TRBV7-6; 7 bases map to TRBD1. After removal of 0 bases from V and 2 bases from J, the junction contained 4 bases not matched to a gene. Germline values: CDR1 SGHVS, CDR2 FNYEAQ. The CDR3 contains 16 residues. In nucleotides, the CDR3 is TGTGCCAGCAGCTTAGCGTCAGGGGGTCCTGGAAACACCATATATTTT. Translating it yields CASSLASGGPGNTIYF.

The V call is TRBV11-2, the J call TRBJ1-2, with unresolved D. The CDR3 contains 15 residues. V was trimmed by 5 bases and J by 2 bases, leaving 15 bases between them. Germline V CDR1 and CDR2: SGHAT, FQNNGV. Here the CDR3 reads CASSHLDIWNYGYTF. The CDR3 nucleotides are TGTGCCAGCAGCCACCTAGACATTTGGAACTATGGCTACACCTTC.

In this sample, this clone turned up once. J is TRBJ2-1 and V is TRBV10-3; the D is unclear. V was pared by 0 bases and J by 4 bases, with 10 bases between. The CDR3 is 15 amino acids. Germline V CDR1 and CDR2: ENHRY, SYGVKD. This CDR3 reads CAISESQKSYNEQFF. In nucleotides, the CDR3 is TGTGCCATCAGTGAGTCGCAAAAATCGTACAATGAGCAGTTCTTC.

V usage is TRBV6-6 and J usage is TRBJ1-2, with unresolved D. With 0 bases removed from V and 4 bases from J, the gap between germline ends came to 15 bases. The CDR3 covers 16 residues. The germline gives CDR1 MNHNY, CDR2 SVGAGI (reference sequence). CDR3 sequence reads: CASSYSVTTLSYGYTF. The CDR3 DNA reads TGTGCCAGCAGTTACTCGGTTACAACTCTTTCCTATGGCTACACCTTC.

The chain recombines TRBV7-2 with TRBJ2-2, with a tentative D call TRBD1 (6 bases). The CDR3 contains 16 residues. The V and J ends lost 4 bases and 5 bases respectively, with 17 bases between them. Germline V lookup: CDR1 SGHTA, CDR2 FQGNSA. The CDR3 DNA reads as TGTGCCAGCAGCTCGGGACATGGTTTCGTGACCGGGGAGCTGTTTTTT. This sequence encodes CASSSGHGFVTGELFF. Full variable domain (outside the CDR3, taken from reference TRBV7-2 and TRBJ2-2): GAGVSQSPSNKVTEKGKDVELRCDPISGHTALYWYRQSLGQGLEFLIYFQGNSAPDKSGLPSDRFSAERTGGSVSTLTIQRTQQEDSAVYLCASSSGHGFVTGELFFGEGSRLTVL.

V and J are TRBV9 and TRBJ2-5; 11 bases align to TRBD1. Germline V CDR1 and CDR2: SGDLS, YYNGEE. J was trimmed by 5 bases and V by 3 bases; bases with no gene match: 9. The CDR3 covers 16 residues. The chain's CDR3 is CASSASGTGGPETQYF. CDR3 in DNA: TGTGCCAGCAGCGCCTCCGGGACAGGGGGTCCGGAGACCCAGTACTTC.

V is TRBV19 and J is TRBJ2-2; the match to TRBD1 covers 11 bases. The CDR3 is made up of 15 amino acids. Germline values: CDR1 LNHDA, CDR2 SQIVND (reference sequence). Trimming cost V 4 bases and J 5 bases; bases outside gene matches: 3. CDR3 amino acids: CASSTGTGGTGELFF. As DNA, the CDR3 is TGTGCCAGTAGTACGGGGACAGGGGGGACCGGGGAGCTGTTTTTT.

As DNA, the CDR3 is TGTGCCAGCAGCGTACTAGCGGGGGACAATGAGCAGTTCTTC. Its protein product is CASSVLAGDNEQFF. V gene TRBV9 combines with J gene TRBJ2-1; 10 positions match TRBD2. Germline-derived CDR1 and CDR2 are SGDLS and YYNGEE. The CDR3 covers 14 residues. J gave up 5 bases and V 1 base, and 0 bases lay outside the gene matches.

The chain employs TRBV5-1 and TRBJ2-3; maybe TRBD2 (6 bases). The CDR3 has 17 residues. V gave up 2 bases and J gave up 3 bases, with 19 bases separating them. The germline CDR1 and CDR2 sequences are SGHRS and YFSETQ. This CDR3 reads CASSFRPTPLATDTQYF. The DNA for the CDR3 is TGCGCCAGCAGCTTTCGCCCAACCCCGCTAGCGACAGATACGCAGTATTTT.

With regard to this clone: A junction end diverges from the germline sequence, so it may reflect a read error. DNA of the CDR3: TGTGCCAGCAGTTCAGCGGGACAGGGTATACAGCCCCAGCATTTT. The encoded protein is CASSSAGQGIQPQHF. The rearrangement links TRBV10-3 to TRBJ1-5; TRBD1 matches 9 bases. There are 15 residues in the CDR3. The germline gives CDR1 ENHRY, CDR2 SYGVKD.

The rearrangement links TRBV10-2 to TRBJ2-1, with unresolved D. Trimming stripped 5 bases from V and 7 bases from J, with 9 bases between. Per germline, CDR1 WSHSY and CDR2 SAAADI. This CDR3 has 12 amino acids. This CDR3 reads CASSWIGNEQFF. CDR3 in DNA: TGCGCCAGCAGTTGGATTGGGAATGAGCAGTTCTTC.

This clone showed up just once. The V gene is TRBV19, the J gene TRBJ1-6; possible D gene TRBD1, 5 bases. Germline assignment: CDR1 LNHDA and CDR2 SQIVND (reference sequence). Trimming took off 10 bases at V and 6 bases at J, with 16 bases between the two ends. The CDR3 is 14 amino acids. CDR3 nucleotides: TGTGCCACCACCCAGGGAAATGGTAATTCACCCCTCCACTTT. Its translation is CATTQGNGNSPLHF.

This clone was seen only a few times. The chain recombines TRBV5-1 with TRBJ1-1, with D possibly being TRBD1 (5 bases). Per germline, CDR1 SGHRS and CDR2 YFSETQ. The CDR3 sequence is 14 residues long. The V end lost 1 base, the J end lost 3 bases, and 10 bases lay between the germline ends. Written as DNA, the CDR3 is TGCGCCAGCAGCTTGTGGGACGGAGACACTGAAGCTTTCTTT. Translation gives CASSLWDGDTEAFF.

The chain recombines TRBV11-2 with TRBJ2-7; D is perhaps TRBD2 (6 bases). This CDR3 region has 15 residues. Germline CDR1 SGHAT, CDR2 FQNNGV. V lost 3 bases and J lost 3, with 15 bases in between. Here the CDR3 reads CASSFLADYYYEQYF. CDR3 nucleotides: TGTGCCAGCAGCTTTTTAGCGGACTACTACTACGAGCAGTACTTC. The variable domain in full, completed from reference TRBV11-2 and TRBJ2-7, reads EAGVAQSPRYKIIEKRQSVAFWCNPISGHATLYWYQQILGQGPKLLIQFQNNGVVDDSQLPKDRFSAERLKGVDSTLKIQPAKLEDSAVYLCASSFLADYYYEQYFGPGTRLTVT.

In this sample, this clone turned up a few times. Other DNA variants within this sample encode the same CDR3. V is TRBV5-1 and J is TRBJ1-6; the D is unclear. V was clipped by 0 bases and J by 10 bases, with 11 bases between them. Per germline, CDR1 SGHRS and CDR2 YFSETQ. There are 14 residues in the CDR3. DNA for the CDR3: TGCGCCAGCAGCTTGGTGTCTGGGAACTCACCCCTCCACTTT. Its translation is CASSLVSGNSPLHF.

The chain links TRBV6-6 to TRBJ1-1, with 8 nucleotides matching TRBD1. The V gene end was trimmed by 2 bases and the J gene end by 0 bases; junction bases not matched to a gene: 5. This CDR3 is built from 16 residues. Germline-derived CDR1 and CDR2 are MNHNY and SVGAGI (reference sequence). CDR3 coding DNA: TGTGCCAGCAGTTACCCCGGACAGGGTATGAACACTGAAGCTTTCTTT. Translation gives CASSYPGQGMNTEAFF.

This chain joins TRBV6-5 and TRBJ1-6; 10 bases agree with TRBD1. Germline V gene data show CDR1 as MNHEY and CDR2 as SVGAGI. The CDR3 runs 15 residues. The junction had 9 bases not matched to a gene; V was cut back by 6 bases and J by 10 bases. The CDR3 sequence is CASRPGTGVESPLHF. The CDR3 nucleotides read TGTGCCAGCAGGCCCGGGACAGGGGTGGAATCACCCCTCCACTTT.

This chain joins TRBV7-2 and TRBJ1-2; D remains unclear. The germline gives CDR1 SGHTA, CDR2 FQGNSA. The V gene lost 5 bases and the J gene lost 0 bases, with 7 bases spanning the gap. CDR3 length equals 13 residues. CDR3 sequence: CASSLIPNYGYTF. DNA for the CDR3: TGTGCCAGCAGCCTCATTCCTAACTATGGCTACACCTTC. Full variable domain (rest looked up from reference TRBV7-2 and TRBJ1-2): GAGVSQSPSNKVTEKGKDVELRCDPISGHTALYWYRQSLGQGLEFLIYFQGNSAPDKSGLPSDRFSAERTGGSVSTLTIQRTQQEDSAVYLCASSLIPNYGYTFGSGTRLTVV.

The J gene is TRBJ2-3, the V gene TRBV27, with 9 bases that match TRBD1. The J segment lost 6 bases and the V segment lost 2 bases, leaving 6 bases of the junction unmatched. The germline gives CDR1 MNHEY, CDR2 SMNVEV (reference sequence). The CDR3 is 15 amino acids. In DNA, the CDR3 is TGTGCCAGCAGTTTAACGGGGACAGGGCCCGATACGCAGTATTTT. As protein: CASSLTGTGPDTQYF.

The chain carries TRBV15 and TRBJ2-2, with D perhaps assigned TRBD1 or TRBD2 (7 bases each). Germline V CDR1 and CDR2: LNHNV, YYDKDF (reference sequence). The CDR3 sequence is 13 residues long. V was cut by 8 bases and J by 3 bases, with 10 bases left in between. CDR3 nucleotide sequence: TGTGCCACCCCAGGGGGGGACACCGGGGAGCTGTTTTTT. Translation gives CATPGGDTGELFF.

V usage is TRBV5-1 and J usage is TRBJ2-3, with TRBD2 matching over 7 bases. The CDR3 covers 15 residues. Germline CDR1 reads SGHRS; CDR2 reads YFSETQ. V dropped 4 bases and J dropped 2; count of bases not matched to a gene: 7. The chain's CDR3 is CASSPGTTYTDTQYF. Here the CDR3 DNA reads TGCGCCAGCAGCCCCGGGACTACCTACACAGATACGCAGTATTTT.

This rearrangement joins TRBV5-1 to TRBJ2-7; perhaps TRBD1 as D (5 bases). Between the trimmed V and J ends, which lost 4 bases and 3 bases, there was a span of 14 bases. Germline-derived CDR1 and CDR2 are SGHRS and YFSETQ. The CDR3 runs to 14 residues. CDR3 sequence: CASSRTSTNYEQYF. For the CDR3, the DNA is TGCGCCAGCAGCAGGACATCTACCAACTACGAGCAGTACTTC.

The genes are TRBV5-1 and TRBJ2-1, with TRBD2 identical over 11 bases. Germline V gene sequence: CDR1 SGHRS, CDR2 YFSETQ. The CDR3 has 16 amino acids. The ends lost 6 bases at V and 6 bases at J; junction bases unmatched: 11. For the CDR3, the DNA is TGCGCCAGCAAAATTTCTGGGACTAGCGGAATCAATGAGCAGTTCTTC. Residues: CASKISGTSGINEQFF. The full variable domain, completed using reference TRBV5-1 and TRBJ2-1, is KAGVTQTPRYLIKTRGQQVTLSCSPISGHRSVSWYQQTPGQGLQFLFEYFSETQRNKGNFPGRFSGRQFSNSRSEMNVSTLELGDSALYLCASKISGTSGINEQFFGPGTRLTVL.

V gene TRBV30 combines with J gene TRBJ2-5, with 9 positions matching TRBD1. With V trimmed by 2 bases and J by 3 bases, 4 bases remained unmatched. CDR1 and CDR2 (germline): GTSNPN, SVGIG (reference sequence). The CDR3 runs to 14 residues. The CDR3 sequence is CAWSNDRGKETQYF. In DNA form, the CDR3 reads TGTGCCTGGAGTAACGACAGGGGGAAAGAGACCCAGTACTTC.